This T cell receptor beta chain was captured in a study of CD4 T cells in relation to SARS-CoV-2 and coronaviruses. Before the COVID-19 pandemic, during about 2011-2019, CD4+ T cells were taken from unexposed donors. Isolation of CD4+ T cells took place after about eleven days in culture. Study-wide findings and caveats: Crossreactive clones expanded significantly less to SARS-CoV-2 than monoreactive clones.

Only a few counts were recorded for this clone. Antigen specificity is unknown. The assay was immunoSEQ multiplex PCR, and TCRdb's table has in-frame clones only and misses some. Of some 21,000 clones in the sample, about 70% were seen once. V lost 6 bases to trimming and J lost 1 base, with 9 bases between them. CDR3 length: 13 amino acids. This clonotype originated in a human donor in good health. Sequencing was done on a sample of CD4+ T cells from PBMCs, cultured in vitro. The chain couples TRBV12-3 or TRBV12-4 to TRBJ1-1, with D maybe TRBD1 (6 bases). As DNA, the CDR3 is TGTGCCAGCAGCCTGGGACAGAACACTGAAGCTTTCTTT. It yields the protein CASSLGQNTEAFF.